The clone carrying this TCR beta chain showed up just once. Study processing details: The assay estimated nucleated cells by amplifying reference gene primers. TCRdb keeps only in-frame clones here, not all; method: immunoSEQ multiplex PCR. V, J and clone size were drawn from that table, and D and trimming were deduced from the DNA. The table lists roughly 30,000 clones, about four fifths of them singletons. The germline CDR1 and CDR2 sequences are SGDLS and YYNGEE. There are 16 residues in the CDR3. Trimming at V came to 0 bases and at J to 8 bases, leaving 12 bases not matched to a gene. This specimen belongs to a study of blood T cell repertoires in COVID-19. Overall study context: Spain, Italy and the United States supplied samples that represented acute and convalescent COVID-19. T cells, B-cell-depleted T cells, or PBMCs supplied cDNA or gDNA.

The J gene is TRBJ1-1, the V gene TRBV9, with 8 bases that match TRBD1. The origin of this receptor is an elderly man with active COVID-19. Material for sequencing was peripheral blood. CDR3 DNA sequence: TGTGCCAGCAGCGTAGGGCCTGGGGTCAGGGGGCTGGAAGCTTTCTTT. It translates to CASSVGPGVRGLEAFF.